This TCR beta chain is drawn from a study of blood T cell repertoires in COVID-19. Study details: Samples of COVID-19 (acute and convalescent) were obtained from the United States, Italy and Spain.

Germline CDR1 reads SNHLY; CDR2 reads FYNNEI. This CDR3 region has 15 residues. V lost 5 bases, J lost 3 bases, and 6 bases stayed unmatched. Per the authors' pipeline: Counts of nucleated cells, estimated from reference gene primer amplification, were obtained. The protocol was immunoSEQ multiplex PCR, while the TCRdb copy is restricted to in-frame clones and leaves out a portion. For V, J and clone size, that table is used; D and trimming come from the DNA. Altogether 200,000 to 250,000 clones are present, around 81% being singletons, with the ten largest covering roughly 6%. Material: peripheral blood. This sequence joins TRBV2 and TRBJ2-7; 11 bases agree with TRBD1. The source is a woman aged 70-85 years with acute or convalescent COVID-19. The CDR3 nucleotides are TGTGCCAGCAGTCCAGTGGGACAGGGGGTCTACGAGCAGTACTTC. It yields the protein CASSPVGQGVYEQYF.